Listed here is a single T cell receptor (beta chain). The clone's antigen remains unknown. No per-base quality is available; no much larger clone lies one base away. The CDR3 spans 13 residues, from the cysteine through the phenylalanine. The retained sequence is limited to the CDR3, 39 bases, with the frame set at the first base. The junction shows trimming of 1 base on V and 9 bases on J, and the gene matches do not reach 3 bases of it. From a lookup of the germline V gene, CDR1 and CDR2 are SGHDN and FVKESK. These data originate in a study of cytomegalovirus exposure and HLA in healthy donors (dated by TCRdb to 2016 to 2017). Some background on the complete study: An earlier analysis of approximately 640 of the donors reported approximately 300 Gb of sequence data and more than 90 million unique TCR beta sequences from roughly 200 million T cells. Around 320 gigabases of sequencing data and 70 million to 85 million unique TCR sequences were included in an early release covering around 600 HLA-typed donors. Among the roughly 370 genotyped donors, around 81% belonged to the genetic ancestry cluster associated with self-reported Caucasian donors. The aim of the study was to test whether cataloging public T cell receptors could identify signatures of past pathogen exposure. The study used immunosequencing to profile the T cell repertoires of 600 to 850 subjects and linked those repertoires to cytomegalovirus serostatus. A separate validation cohort of about 110 different subjects was used in addition to the approximately 640-subject first cohort. The study combined high-throughput TCR immunosequencing, statistical association of individual TCRs with disease status, and machine learning to predict cytomegalovirus infection status. A later analysis re-examined previously published TCR beta repertoires from more than 650 donors and added high-resolution HLA genotyping to investigate patterns of TCR occurrence. Rather than using new phenotypic data, the later analysis identified candidate immune exposures from TCR beta sequences and from how often those sequences occurred across donors. An earlier analysis of 450 to 750 of the donors used high-throughput TCR beta sequencing to judge whether each TCR beta V gene segment behaved as functional or pseudogenic. Donor age, sex, ethnicity and CMV serostatus were compiled alongside the repertoire data. Genome-wide SNP genotypes for about 55% of the roughly 670 donors were used in a later genetic analysis, which treated that subset as a discovery cohort. All discovery cohort repertoires had been generated on a single sequencing platform. HLA typing covered class I and class II loci at four-digit resolution. The number of typed donors differed by locus: about 620-640 for A, B, C, DRB1 and DQB1; 522 for DQA1; roughly 600 for DPA1; and approximately 450 for DPB1. Roughly five DR-DQ haplotypes were treated as single units for association and clustering because of strong linkage in the cohort. Among 300 to 450 genotyped donors of the cohort, an average of approximately 240,000 unique TCR beta nucleotide sequences were sequenced per donor, around 20% of them non-productive.

What the research found in general, with its limitations: Over 15 rarely observed V segments, including chromosome 9 orphons, were excluded from the earlier analysis of just under 600 of the donors because counts were too low. In a later genetic analysis, fewer N-insertions in productive TCRs were reported among donors in an Asian-associated ancestry cluster than the roughly 700-donor mean. While some public TCRs were present in many individuals, most TCR sequences turned up only very rarely across donors. A later genetic analysis associated a missense DCLRE1C variant with V-gene and J-gene trimming of TCR beta chains, and an independent cohort replicated the association. According to a later analysis, TCR association rates differed among HLA loci, with DRB1 alleles showing the most associated TCRs and HLA-C alleles showing the fewest. Some IMGT-functional V segments, including TRBV6-2 and TRBV6-3, could not be distinguished by the 87-base-pair reads and were therefore excluded. Strong co-occurrence of HLA alleles, especially DR and DQ, made assigning TCR associations to individual alleles difficult. CMV serostatus was the only immune exposure information available for the cohort. It was suggested by the authors that the approach could potentially be generalized to other disease states and immunological phenotypes. A total of fewer than 200 TCR beta chains were listed by the study as associated with cytomegalovirus. An earlier analysis of roughly 570 of the donors showed that most TCR beta V segments appeared in productive rearrangements either about 87% or about 30% of the time, which broadly matched IMGT annotations. In a later analysis, several top co-occurrence clusters were reported to appear linked to parvovirus B19, influenza, CMV and Epstein-Barr virus. A further reported finding was that TCR beta sequences accurately predicted the HLA-A and HLA-B alleles for most subjects in the first cohort. The cohort was sequenced for TCR beta chains only, and without alpha or paired-chain data the features that could be detected were limited. Specific HLA alleles were associated with around 18,000 TCR beta sequences at a false discovery rate of 0.05 in a later analysis. According to a later analysis, most CMV-associated TCR beta chains appeared to be HLA-restricted, and the HLA associations seemed to be driven largely by CMV exposure. Correlated functional status among segregating V segments might reflect linkage disequilibrium, but an unknown experimental factor could not be ruled out. In vitro tests confirmed that a few of the cytomegalovirus-associated TCR beta chains recognize cytomegalovirus antigens. A cluster of highly shared sequence variants was judged likely to represent a technical artifact of the sequencing pipeline. In a later analysis, HLA-associated TCR beta chains were found to be more clonally expanded and to have lower generation probabilities than equally common non-associated chains. Because HLA typing was missing for some donors at each locus, association tests included only the typed subset. In both the original and validation cohorts, the classifier was reported to diagnose cytomegalovirus status with high specificity and sensitivity. Presence/absence analyses assumed roughly uniform sequencing depth across donors, an assumption that may not hold.

In total, fewer than 750 healthy bone marrow donors made up the cohort. All cohort members were sampled while nominally healthy, although unrecorded immune exposures were likely present. The donor tested CMV seropositive, placing the donor among the 250 to 350 seropositive members of the cohort. Each donor provided a peripheral blood sample, and peripheral blood mononuclear cells were used for TCR beta sequencing. Genomic DNA was extracted from the blood cell samples with the Qiagen DNeasy Blood Extraction Kit. Libraries were made using the immunoSEQ multiplex PCR assay. For the multiplex PCR, a mixture combining 60 forward primers for TCR Vbeta segments and 13 reverse primers for TCR Jbeta segments was used. The CDR3 region of rearranged TCR beta genes was amplified from genomic DNA by a multiplex PCR assay. On the Illumina HiSeq System, the amplified TCR beta libraries were sequenced as 87-base-pair reads. In the authors' own workflow: In a later analysis, some 80 million unique TCR beta chains were counted across the approximately 670 repertoires, and roughly 10 million of these chains were shared by at least two donors. A nearest-neighbor algorithm error-corrected the raw reads and collapsed the reads into unique sequences, merging closely related sequences to remove PCR and sequencing errors. V, D and J gene segments were assigned by aligning CDR3 sequences to IMGT reference sequences. For a sequence to be retained, at least a six-nucleotide match to both a V gene segment and a J gene segment was required. Rearrangements were called productive when the CDR3 lacked stop codons and stayed in frame with V and J; all others were non-productive. Following IMGT convention, CDR3 was defined as the stretch from the second conserved V-encoded cysteine to the conserved J-encoded phenylalanine. Sequences without an unambiguous match to a single V gene segment were excluded from the earlier analysis of 587 of the donors. In an earlier analysis of approximately 550 of the donors, V segments were called functional above 56.7% productive rearrangements and were called segregating when the between-donor standard deviation exceeded 5%. A statistical classification framework was built to diagnose cytomegalovirus status from the catalog of TCR beta chain sequences. A later analysis assigned V and J genes by comparing TCR nucleotide sequences with IMGT/GENE-DB human TR gene sequences. In a later analysis, CDR3 sequences and most-parsimonious VDJ recombination scenarios were assigned using the TCRdist pipeline. In a later analysis, every TCR beta chain was defined by the combination of its CDR3 amino acid sequence and its V-gene family, and reads without a unique V-gene family were dropped. As a way to deal with suspected cross-contamination and a sequencing artifact, a later analysis dropped nearly 600 nucleotide sequences that were highly shared and had low generation probability. In a later analysis, a clonal expansion index for each public chain was calculated from normalized within-repertoire ranks of inferred template counts. A later analysis computed generation probabilities with a VDJ recombination model fitted to out-of-frame rearrangements, and checked the results against IGoR. A later analysis scored TCR-TCR, TCR-HLA and TCR-CMV co-occurrence with hypergeometric tests, applying a repertoire-size bias correction to TCR pairs. False discovery rates were estimated in a later analysis by permuting HLA or CMV assignments 20 times. In a later analysis, co-occurring TCRs were grouped with DBSCAN, and TCRdist sequence similarity was added when clustering was performed within HLA-allele-positive subsets. Repertoires with fewer than 30,000 or more than 120,000 public chains, plus five repertoires with anomalous nucleotide sharing, were excluded from co-occurrence clustering. TCRdb retrieved this table from immuneACCESS and kept in-frame rearrangements only. Not all clones are present; in checked studies, unresolved V genes account for under half, and no reason is known for the remainder. V and J calls and clone size come straight from that table; D and trimming were deduced from the DNA. For this sample there are about 100,000 clones; around 76% appear just once. The top ten constitute about 4% of the sample.

Sequenced material: PBMCs. The V and J segments used are TRBV14 and TRBJ2-1; TRBD2 agrees with 7 junctional bases. The receptor comes from a woman between 50 and 59 years old in good health and CMV-seropositive. CDR3 reads: CASSQAGGSEQFF. The sequenced DNA is TGTGCCAGCAGCCAAGCGGGGGGTAGTGAGCAGTTCTTC.